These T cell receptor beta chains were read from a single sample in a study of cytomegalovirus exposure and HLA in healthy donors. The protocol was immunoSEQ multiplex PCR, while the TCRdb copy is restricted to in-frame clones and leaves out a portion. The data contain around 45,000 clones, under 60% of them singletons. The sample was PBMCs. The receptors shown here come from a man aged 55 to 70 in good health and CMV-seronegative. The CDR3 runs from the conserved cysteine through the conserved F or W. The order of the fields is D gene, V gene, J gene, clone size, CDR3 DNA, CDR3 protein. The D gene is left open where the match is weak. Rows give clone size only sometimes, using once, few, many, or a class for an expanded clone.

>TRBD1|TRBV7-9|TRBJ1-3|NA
TGTGCCAGCAGCAAAGACAGGGATGCTGGAAACACCATATATTTT
CASSKDRDAGNTIYF
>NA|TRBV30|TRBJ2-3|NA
TGTGCCTGGAGCCAGGGGACAACTAGCACAGATACGCAGTATTTT
CAWSQGTTSTDTQYF
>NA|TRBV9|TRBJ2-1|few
TGTGCCAGCAGCGTAGACGCCCAGAATGAGCAGTTCTTC
CASSVDAQNEQFF
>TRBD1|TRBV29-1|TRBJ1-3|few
TGCAGCGTTGAAGAACTGGGACAGCGATCAGACTCTGGAAACACCATATATTTT
CSVEELGQRSDSGNTIYF
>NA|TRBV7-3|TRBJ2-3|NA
TGTGCCAGCAGCTTAGCGGAGGCCACAGATACGCAGTATTTT
CASSLAEATDTQYF
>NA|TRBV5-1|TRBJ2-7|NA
TGCGCCAGCAGCTTGTCCTCAGGCTACGAGCAGTACTTC
CASSLSSGYEQYF
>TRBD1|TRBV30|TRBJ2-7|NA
TGTGCCTGGGGGACAGGGCCTTCCGAGCAGTACTTC
CAWGTGPSEQYF
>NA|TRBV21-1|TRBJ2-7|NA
TGTGCCAGAGACAGGGCGGGTCCAATTAGCTCCTACGAGCAGTACTTC
CARDRAGPISSYEQYF
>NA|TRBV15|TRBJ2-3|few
TGTGCCACCAGCAGAGATCGAGGGAGAGCCGAGATGCCAGATACGCAGTATTTT
CATSRDRGRAEMPDTQYF
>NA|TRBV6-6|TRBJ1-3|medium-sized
TGTGCCAGCAAATCCGAGGGAGGCTCTGGAAACACCATATATTTT
CASKSEGGSGNTIYF
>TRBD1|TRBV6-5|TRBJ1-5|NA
TGTGCCAGCAGTTCGGACAGGGGGCGAAATCAGCCCCAGCATTTT
CASSSDRGRNQPQHF
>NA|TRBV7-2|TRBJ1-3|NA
TGTGCCAGCAGCCCCGCGGGGGGGAATGGAAACACCATATATTTT
CASSPAGGNGNTIYF
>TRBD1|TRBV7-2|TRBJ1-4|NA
TGTGCCAGCAGCCCCAGGGGGAATAATGAAAAACTGTTTTTT
CASSPRGNNEKLFF
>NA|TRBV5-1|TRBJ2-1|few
TGCGCCAGCAGCTTGTCTGGGAGCAGGGAGCAGTTCTTC
CASSLSGSREQFF
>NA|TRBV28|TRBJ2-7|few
TGTGCCAGCAGTCCCTCTTCCCGGACAGTGGTCCGTAGCTCCTACGAGCAGTACTTC
CASSPSSRTVVRSSYEQYF
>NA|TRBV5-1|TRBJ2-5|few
TGCGCCAGTATGCGGGACAGCCAAGAGACCCAGTACTTC
CASMRDSQETQYF
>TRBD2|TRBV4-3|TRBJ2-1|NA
TGCGCCAGCAGCCAGAACGTGGCGGGAGGTTTCAATGAGCAGTTCTTC
CASSQNVAGGFNEQFF
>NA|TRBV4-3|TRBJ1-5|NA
TGCGCCAGCAGCCAAGAGGTTGCGGGTCCCCAGCATTTT
CASSQEVAGPQHF
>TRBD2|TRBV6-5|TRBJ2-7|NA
TGTGCCAGCAGGACCCTGGGAGGGTTCTCCTACGAGCAGTACTTC
CASRTLGGFSYEQYF
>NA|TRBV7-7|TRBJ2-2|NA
TGTGCCAGCAGCTTAGAAACCAGAACCGGGGAGCTGTTTTTT
CASSLETRTGELFF
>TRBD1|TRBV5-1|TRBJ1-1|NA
TGCGCCAGCAGCCACGAGACGGGACAGGGGAGCCACACTGAAGCTTTCTTT
CASSHETGQGSHTEAFF
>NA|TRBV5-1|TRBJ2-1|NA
TGCGCCAGCAGCTTGGCGGCTAGCCTCGATGAGCAGTTCTTC
CASSLAASLDEQFF
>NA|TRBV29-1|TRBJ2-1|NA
TGCAGCGCTGAGAGAGGGTCCTACAATGAGCAGTTCTTC
CSAERGSYNEQFF
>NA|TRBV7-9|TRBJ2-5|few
TGTGCCAGCAGCTCCCCCCCTTTGGAGACCCAGTACTTC
CASSSPPLETQYF
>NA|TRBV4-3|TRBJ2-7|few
TGCGCCAGCAGCCAAGGTTTGAGTCACTCCTACGAGCAGTACTTC
CASSQGLSHSYEQYF
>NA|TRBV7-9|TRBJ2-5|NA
TGTGCCAGCAGCCCCTTGCCTAGGGGAGAGACCCAGTACTTC
CASSPLPRGETQYF
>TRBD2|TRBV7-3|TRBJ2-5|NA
TGTGCCAGCAGCGAGGGTCGGGAGGGGGGGACCCAGTACTTC
CASSEGREGGTQYF
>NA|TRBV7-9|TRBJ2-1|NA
TGTGCCAGCAGGGACACAGGGATGACCTACAATGAGCAGTTCTTC
CASRDTGMTYNEQFF
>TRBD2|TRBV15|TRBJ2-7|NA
TGTGCCACCAGCCCGACTAGCGGAAGATCCTACGAGCAGTACTTC
CATSPTSGRSYEQYF
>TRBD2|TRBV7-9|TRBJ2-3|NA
TGTGCCGGCATCTCCGACAGCGGGAGTAGGGATACGCAGTATTTT
CAGISDSGSRDTQYF
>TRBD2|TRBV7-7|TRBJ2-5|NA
TGTGCCAGCAGCTTAGGTGGGATAGCGGGAGGGCCGGAGACCCAGTACTTC
CASSLGGIAGGPETQYF
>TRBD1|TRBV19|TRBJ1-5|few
TGTGCCAGCGCCGACAGGGGATATAGCAATCAGCCCCAGCATTTT
CASADRGYSNQPQHF
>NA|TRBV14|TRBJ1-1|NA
TGTGCCAGCAGCCCACCTTCGGGTTACACTGAAGCTTTCTTT
CASSPPSGYTEAFF
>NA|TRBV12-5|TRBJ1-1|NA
TGTGCTAGTGCTGAGAACCTCGGAGCTTTCTTT
CASAENLGAFF
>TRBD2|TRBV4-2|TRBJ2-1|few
TGTGCCAGCAGCCAAGAGGCCCTTCTAGCGGGAGCCTACAATGAGCAGTTCTTC
CASSQEALLAGAYNEQFF
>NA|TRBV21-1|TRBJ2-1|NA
TGTGCCAGACTCCTGGACCGGGGCTCCTACAATGAGCAGTTCTTC
CARLLDRGSYNEQFF
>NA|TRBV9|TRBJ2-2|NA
TGTGCCAGCAGCCAGGCTAGCGCGGACGGGGAGCTGTTTTTT
CASSQASADGELFF
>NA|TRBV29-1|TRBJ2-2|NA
TGCAGCGTTGTCGGGTGGGAGGCGGGCACCGGGGAGCTGTTTTTT
CSVVGWEAGTGELFF
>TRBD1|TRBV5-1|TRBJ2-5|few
TGCGCCAGCAGCTTGGCCGGGACAGGAGACGAGGCCCAGTACTTC
CASSLAGTGDEAQYF